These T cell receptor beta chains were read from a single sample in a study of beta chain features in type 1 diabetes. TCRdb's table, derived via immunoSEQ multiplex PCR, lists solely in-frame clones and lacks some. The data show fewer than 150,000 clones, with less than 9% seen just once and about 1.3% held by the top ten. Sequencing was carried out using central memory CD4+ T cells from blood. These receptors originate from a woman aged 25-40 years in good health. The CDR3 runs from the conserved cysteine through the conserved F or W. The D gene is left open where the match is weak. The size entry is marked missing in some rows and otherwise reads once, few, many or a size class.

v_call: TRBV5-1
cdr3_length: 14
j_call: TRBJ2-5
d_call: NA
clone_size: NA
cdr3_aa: CASSPGGVPETQYF
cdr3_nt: TGCGCCAGCAGCCCGGGCGGGGTCCCTGAGACCCAGTACTTC

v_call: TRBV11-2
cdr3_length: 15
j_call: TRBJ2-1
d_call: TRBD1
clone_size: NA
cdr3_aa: CASSFKRTGYNEQFF
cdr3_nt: TGTGCCAGCAGCTTCAAACGGACAGGTTACAATGAGCAGTTCTTC

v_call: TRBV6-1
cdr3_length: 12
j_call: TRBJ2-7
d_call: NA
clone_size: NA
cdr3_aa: CASRTDGYEQYF
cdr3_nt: TGTGCCAGCAGAACAGACGGCTACGAGCAGTACTTC

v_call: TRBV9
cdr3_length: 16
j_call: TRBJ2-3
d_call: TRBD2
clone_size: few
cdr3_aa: CASSVMGTSHQDTQYF
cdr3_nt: TGTGCCAGCAGCGTCATGGGGACTAGCCATCAAGATACGCAGTATTTT

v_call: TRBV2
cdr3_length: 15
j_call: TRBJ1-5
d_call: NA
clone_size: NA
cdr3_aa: CASSEQAGEGQPQHF
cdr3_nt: TGTGCCAGCAGTGAACAGGCAGGGGAGGGTCAGCCCCAGCATTTT

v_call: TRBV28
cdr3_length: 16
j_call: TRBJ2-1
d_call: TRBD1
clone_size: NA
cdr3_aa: CASSGRQGHSYNEQFF
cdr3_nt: TGTGCCAGCAGTGGAAGACAGGGACACTCCTACAATGAGCAGTTCTTC

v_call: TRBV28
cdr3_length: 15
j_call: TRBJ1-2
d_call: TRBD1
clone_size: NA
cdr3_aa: CASSTLTGIWGGYTF
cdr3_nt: TGTGCCAGCAGTACCCTGACAGGGATCTGGGGTGGCTACACCTTC

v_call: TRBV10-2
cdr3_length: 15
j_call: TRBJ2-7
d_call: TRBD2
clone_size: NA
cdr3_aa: CASSETGTRVYEQYF
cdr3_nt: TGCGCCAGCAGTGAGACTGGGACTAGGGTTTACGAGCAGTACTTC

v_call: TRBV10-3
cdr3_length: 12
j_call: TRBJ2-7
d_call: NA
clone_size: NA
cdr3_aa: CAINTGFNEQYF
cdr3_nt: TGTGCCATCAACACAGGATTTAACGAGCAGTACTTC

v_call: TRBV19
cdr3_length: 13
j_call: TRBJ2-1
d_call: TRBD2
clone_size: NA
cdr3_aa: CASSTSGRDEQFF
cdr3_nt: TGTGCCAGTAGTACTAGCGGGAGAGATGAGCAGTTCTTC

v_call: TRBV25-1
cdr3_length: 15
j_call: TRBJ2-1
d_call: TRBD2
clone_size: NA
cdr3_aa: CASSELTSGYNEQFF
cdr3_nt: TGTGCCAGCAGTGAATTAACTAGCGGTTACAATGAGCAGTTCTTC

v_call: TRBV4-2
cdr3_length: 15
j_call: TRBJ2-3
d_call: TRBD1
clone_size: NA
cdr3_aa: CASSQVTGGMDTQYF
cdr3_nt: TGTGCCAGCAGCCAGGTGACAGGGGGGATGGATACGCAGTATTTT

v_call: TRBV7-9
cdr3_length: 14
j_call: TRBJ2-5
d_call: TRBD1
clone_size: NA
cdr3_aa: CASSLGTGVETQYF
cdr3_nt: TGTGCCAGCAGCTTGGGGACAGGGGTAGAGACCCAGTACTTC

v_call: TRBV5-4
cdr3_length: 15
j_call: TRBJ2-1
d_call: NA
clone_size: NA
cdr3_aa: CASSLDSGEYNEQFF
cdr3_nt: TGTGCCAGCAGCTTAGATAGCGGAGAGTACAATGAGCAGTTCTTC

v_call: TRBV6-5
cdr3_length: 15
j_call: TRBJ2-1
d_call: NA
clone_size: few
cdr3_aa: CASSSVQTDYNEQFF
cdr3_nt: TGTGCCAGCAGTTCGGTCCAGACAGATTACAATGAGCAGTTCTTC

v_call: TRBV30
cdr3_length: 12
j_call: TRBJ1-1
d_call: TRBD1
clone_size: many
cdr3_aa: CARDSMNTEAFF
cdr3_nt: TGTGCGAGGGACAGCATGAACACTGAAGCTTTCTTT

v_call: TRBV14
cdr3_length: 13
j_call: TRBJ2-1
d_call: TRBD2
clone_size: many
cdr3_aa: CASRTTGRHEQFF
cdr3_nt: TGTGCCAGCAGGACTACCGGGAGGCATGAGCAGTTCTTC

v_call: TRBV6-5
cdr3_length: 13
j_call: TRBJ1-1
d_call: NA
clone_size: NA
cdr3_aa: CASRGKVFTEAFF
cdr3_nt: TGTGCCAGCAGGGGCAAGGTATTCACTGAAGCTTTCTTT

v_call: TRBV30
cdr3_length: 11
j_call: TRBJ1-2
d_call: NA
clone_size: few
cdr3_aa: CAWSVIGGYTF
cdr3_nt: TGTGCCTGGAGTGTTATCGGGGGCTACACCTTC

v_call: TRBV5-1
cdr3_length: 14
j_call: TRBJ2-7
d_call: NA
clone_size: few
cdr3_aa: CASSLFQGGGEQYF
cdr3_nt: TGCGCCAGCAGCTTGTTCCAGGGCGGTGGCGAGCAGTACTTC

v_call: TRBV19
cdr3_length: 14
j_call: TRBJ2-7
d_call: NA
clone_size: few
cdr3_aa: CASSPQGSRNEQYF
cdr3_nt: TGTGCCAGTAGTCCTCAGGGAAGCCGGAACGAGCAGTACTTC

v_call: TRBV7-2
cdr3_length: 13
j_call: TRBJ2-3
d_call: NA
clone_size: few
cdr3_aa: CASSLPQGDTQYF
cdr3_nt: TGTGCCAGCAGCTTACCCCAGGGGGATACGCAGTATTTT

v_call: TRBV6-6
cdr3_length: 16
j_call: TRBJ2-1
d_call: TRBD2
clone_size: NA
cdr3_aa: CASSAEIAGAGNEQFF
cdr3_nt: TGTGCCAGCAGCGCCGAAATAGCGGGAGCCGGCAATGAGCAGTTCTTC